A single TCR beta chain is shown here with its context. J was trimmed by 3 bases and V by 2 bases; bases with no gene match: 5. Germline V lookup: CDR1 MNHNS, CDR2 SASEGT. The CDR3 contains 16 residues. Authors' analysis steps: Nucleated cell counts were estimated from reference gene primer amplification. Profiling relied on immunoSEQ multiplex PCR, and the TCRdb table lists in-frame clones only, not all of them. V, J and clone size are taken as reported in that table, and D and trimming were inferred from the DNA itself. Of some 200,000 clones listed, about nine tenths are singletons. This record belongs to a study of blood T cell repertoires in COVID-19. Turning to the study itself: Material from acute and convalescent COVID-19 was sourced from the United States, Italy and Spain. Sample material is recorded as cDNA or gDNA derived from T cells, B-cell-depleted T cells, or PBMCs.

The V call is TRBV6-1, the J call TRBJ1-2; TRBD1 agrees at 11 bases. The material sequenced was peripheral blood. The sequence derives from a man older than 75 with acute or convalescent COVID-19. CDR3 region: CASSERGTGGHYGYTF. For the CDR3, the DNA is TGTGCCAGCAGTGAAAGGGGGACAGGGGGGCACTATGGCTACACCTTC.